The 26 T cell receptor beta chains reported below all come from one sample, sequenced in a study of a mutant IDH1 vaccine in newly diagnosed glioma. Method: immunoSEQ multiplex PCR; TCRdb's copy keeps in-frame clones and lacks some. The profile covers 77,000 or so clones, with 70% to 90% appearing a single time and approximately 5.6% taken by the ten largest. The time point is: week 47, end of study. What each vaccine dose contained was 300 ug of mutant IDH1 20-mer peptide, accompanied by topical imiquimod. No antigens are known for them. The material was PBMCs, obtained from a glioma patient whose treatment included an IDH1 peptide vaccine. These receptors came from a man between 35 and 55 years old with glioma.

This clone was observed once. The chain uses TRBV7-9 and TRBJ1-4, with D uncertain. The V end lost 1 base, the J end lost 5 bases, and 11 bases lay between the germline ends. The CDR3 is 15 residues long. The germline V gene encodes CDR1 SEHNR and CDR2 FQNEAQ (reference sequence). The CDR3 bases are TGTGCCAGCAGCTTAGGGCAGGCCCTGAATGAAAAACTGTTTTTT. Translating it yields CASSLGQALNEKLFF.

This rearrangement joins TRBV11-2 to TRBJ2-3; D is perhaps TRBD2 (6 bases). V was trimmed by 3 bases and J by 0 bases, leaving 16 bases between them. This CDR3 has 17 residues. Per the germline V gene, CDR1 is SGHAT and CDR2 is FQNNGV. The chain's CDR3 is CASSFGWGDASTDTQYF. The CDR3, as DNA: TGTGCCAGCAGCTTCGGCTGGGGGGACGCTAGCACAGATACGCAGTATTTT. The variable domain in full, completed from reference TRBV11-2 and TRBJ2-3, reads EAGVAQSPRYKIIEKRQSVAFWCNPISGHATLYWYQQILGQGPKLLIQFQNNGVVDDSQLPKDRFSAERLKGVDSTLKIQPAKLEDSAVYLCASSFGWGDASTDTQYFGPGTRLTVL.

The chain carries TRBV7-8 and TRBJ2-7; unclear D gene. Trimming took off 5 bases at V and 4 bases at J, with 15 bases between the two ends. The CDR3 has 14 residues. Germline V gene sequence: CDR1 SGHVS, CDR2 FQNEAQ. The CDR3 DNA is TGTGCCAGCAGCCAAGCAAGTATCGGGTACGAGCAGTACTTC. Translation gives CASSQASIGYEQYF. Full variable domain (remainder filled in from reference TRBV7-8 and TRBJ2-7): GAGVSQSPRYKVAKRGQDVALRCDPISGHVSLFWYQQALGQGPEFLTYFQNEAQLDKSGLPSDRFFAERPEGSVSTLKIQRTQQEDSAVYLCASSQASIGYEQYFGPGTRLTVT.

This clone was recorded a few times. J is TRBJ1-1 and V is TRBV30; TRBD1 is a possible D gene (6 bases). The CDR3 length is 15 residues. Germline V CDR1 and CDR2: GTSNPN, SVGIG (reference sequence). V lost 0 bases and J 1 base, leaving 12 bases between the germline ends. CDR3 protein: CAWSVYGRGNTEAFF. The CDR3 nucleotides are TGTGCCTGGAGTGTATATGGCAGGGGGAACACTGAAGCTTTCTTT.

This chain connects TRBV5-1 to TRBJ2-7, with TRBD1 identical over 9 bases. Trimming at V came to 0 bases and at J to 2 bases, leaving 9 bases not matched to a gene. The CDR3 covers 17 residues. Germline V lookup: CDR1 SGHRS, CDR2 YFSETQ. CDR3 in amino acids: CASSLGPTGGIAYEQYF. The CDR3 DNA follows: TGCGCCAGCAGCTTGGGACCTACAGGGGGCATCGCCTACGAGCAGTACTTC.

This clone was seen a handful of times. CDR3 residues: CASTAQSGTNQPQHF. CDR3 in DNA: TGTGCCAGTACCGCCCAATCAGGGACCAATCAGCCCCAGCATTTT. V usage is TRBV19 and J usage is TRBJ1-5; tentative D call: TRBD1 (5 bases). V lost 7 bases, J lost 3 bases, and 16 bases lay in between. From germline, CDR1 is LNHDA and CDR2 SQIVND (reference sequence). The CDR3 has 15 residues.

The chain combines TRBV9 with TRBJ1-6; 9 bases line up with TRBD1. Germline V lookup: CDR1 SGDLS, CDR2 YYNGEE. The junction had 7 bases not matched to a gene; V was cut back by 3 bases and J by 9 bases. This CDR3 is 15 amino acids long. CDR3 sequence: CASSEGTGTGSPLHF. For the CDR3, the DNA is TGTGCCAGCAGCGAGGGGACAGGGACGGGTTCACCCCTCCACTTT.

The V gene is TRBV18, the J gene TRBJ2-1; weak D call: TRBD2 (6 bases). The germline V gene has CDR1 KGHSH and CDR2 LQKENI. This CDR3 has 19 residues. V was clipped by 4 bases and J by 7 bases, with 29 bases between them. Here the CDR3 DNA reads TGTGCCAGCTCACGAACACCGCTTGATGGAGCGGGTTCGTGGAATGAGCAGTTCTTC. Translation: CASSRTPLDGAGSWNEQFF. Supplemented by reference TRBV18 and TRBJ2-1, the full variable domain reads NAGVMQNPRHLVRRRGQEARLRCSPMKGHSHVYWYRQLPEEGLKFMVYLQKENIIDESGMPKERFSAEFPKEGPSILRIQQVVRGDSAAYFCASSRTPLDGAGSWNEQFFGPGTRLTVL.

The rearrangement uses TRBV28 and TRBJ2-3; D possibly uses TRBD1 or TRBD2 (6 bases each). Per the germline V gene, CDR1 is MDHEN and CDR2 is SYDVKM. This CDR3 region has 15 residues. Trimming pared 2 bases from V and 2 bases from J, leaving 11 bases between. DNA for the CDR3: TGTGCCAGCAGTTTACAGGGGACTTACACAGATACGCAGTATTTT. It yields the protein CASSLQGTYTDTQYF.

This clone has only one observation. The CDR3 DNA is TGTGCCAGCAAGGTTAGGACCTCGAGCCCCGAAGCTTTCTTT. It translates to CASKVRTSSPEAFF. V and J are TRBV6-5 and TRBJ1-1; D gene unclear. CDR1 is MNHEY, CDR2 SVGAGI, per germline. The CDR3 is 14 residues long. V dropped 7 bases and J dropped 8 bases, with 20 bases sitting between them.

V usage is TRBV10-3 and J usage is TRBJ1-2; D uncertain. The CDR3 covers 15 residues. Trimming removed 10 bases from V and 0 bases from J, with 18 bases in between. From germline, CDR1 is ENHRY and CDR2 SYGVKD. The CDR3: CATDGWNESNYGYTF. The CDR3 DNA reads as TGTGCCACCGACGGATGGAACGAATCTAACTATGGCTACACCTTC.

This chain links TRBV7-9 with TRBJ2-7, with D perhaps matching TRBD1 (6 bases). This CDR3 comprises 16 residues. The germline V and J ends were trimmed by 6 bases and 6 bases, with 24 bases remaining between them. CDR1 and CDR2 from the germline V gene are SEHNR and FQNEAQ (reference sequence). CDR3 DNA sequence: TGTGCCAGCAGTCACACGACTGGGGGCCGAGGATTCGAGCAGTACTTC. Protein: CASSHTTGGRGFEQYF.

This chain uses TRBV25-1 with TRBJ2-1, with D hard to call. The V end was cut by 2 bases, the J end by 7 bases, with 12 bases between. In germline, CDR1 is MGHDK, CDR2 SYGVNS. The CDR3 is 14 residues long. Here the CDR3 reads CASSEDLGSNEQFF. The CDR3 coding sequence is TGTGCCAGCAGTGAAGACTTAGGAAGTAATGAGCAGTTCTTC. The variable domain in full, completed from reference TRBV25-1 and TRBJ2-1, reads EADIYQTPRYLVIGTGKKITLECSQTMGHDKMYWYQQDPGMELHLIHYSYGVNSTEKGDLSSESTVSRIRTEHFPLTLESARPSHTSQYLCASSEDLGSNEQFFGPGTRLTVL.

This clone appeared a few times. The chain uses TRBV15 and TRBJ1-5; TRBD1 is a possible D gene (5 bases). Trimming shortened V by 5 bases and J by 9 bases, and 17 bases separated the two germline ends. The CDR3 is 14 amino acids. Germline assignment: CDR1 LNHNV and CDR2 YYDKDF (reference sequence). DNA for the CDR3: TGTGCCACCAGCCCTGCGGATGGGGGATGGCCCCAGCATTTT. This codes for CATSPADGGWPQHF. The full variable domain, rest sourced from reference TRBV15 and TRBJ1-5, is DAMVIQNPRYQVTQFGKPVTLSCSQTLNHNVMYWYQQKSSQAPKLLFHYYDKDFNNEADTPDNFQSRRPNTSFCFLDIRSPGLGDTAMYLCATSPADGGWPQHFGDGTRLSIL.

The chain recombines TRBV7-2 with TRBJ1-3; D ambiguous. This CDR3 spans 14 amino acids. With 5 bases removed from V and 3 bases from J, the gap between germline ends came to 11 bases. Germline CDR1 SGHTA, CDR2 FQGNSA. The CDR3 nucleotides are TGTGCCAGCAGCGTAGATGGGGTTGGAAACACCATATATTTT. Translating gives CASSVDGVGNTIYF. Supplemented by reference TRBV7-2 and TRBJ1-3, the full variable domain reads GAGVSQSPSNKVTEKGKDVELRCDPISGHTALYWYRQSLGQGLEFLIYFQGNSAPDKSGLPSDRFSAERTGGSVSTLTIQRTQQEDSAVYLCASSVDGVGNTIYFGEGSWLTVV.

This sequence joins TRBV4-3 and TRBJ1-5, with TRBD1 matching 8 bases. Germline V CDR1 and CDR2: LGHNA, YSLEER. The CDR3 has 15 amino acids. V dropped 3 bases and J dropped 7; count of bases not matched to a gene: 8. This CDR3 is CASSQTTGALQPQHF. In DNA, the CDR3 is TGCGCCAGCAGCCAGACGACAGGGGCCCTGCAGCCCCAGCATTTT.

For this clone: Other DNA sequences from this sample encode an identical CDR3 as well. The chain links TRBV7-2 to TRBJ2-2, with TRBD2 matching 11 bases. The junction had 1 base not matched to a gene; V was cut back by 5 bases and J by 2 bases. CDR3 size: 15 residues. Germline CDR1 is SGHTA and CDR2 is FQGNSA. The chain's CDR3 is CASSRLAGNTGELFF. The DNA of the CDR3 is TGTGCCAGCAGCCGACTAGCGGGAAACACCGGGGAGCTGTTTTTT.

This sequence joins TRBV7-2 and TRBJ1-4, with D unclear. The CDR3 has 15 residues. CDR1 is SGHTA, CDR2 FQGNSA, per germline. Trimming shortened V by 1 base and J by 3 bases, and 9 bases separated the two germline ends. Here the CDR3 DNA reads TGTGCCAGCAGCTTAGAGGGCCGCCCTAATGAAAAACTGTTTTTT. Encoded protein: CASSLEGRPNEKLFF.

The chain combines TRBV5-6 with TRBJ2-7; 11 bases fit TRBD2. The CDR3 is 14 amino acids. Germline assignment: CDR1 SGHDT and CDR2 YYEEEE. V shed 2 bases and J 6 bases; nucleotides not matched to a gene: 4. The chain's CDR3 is CASSFDTSGSEQYF. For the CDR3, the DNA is TGTGCCAGCAGCTTTGATACTAGCGGGAGCGAGCAGTACTTC. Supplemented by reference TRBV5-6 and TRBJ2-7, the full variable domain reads DAGVTQSPTHLIKTRGQQVTLRCSPKSGHDTVSWYQQALGQGPQFIFQYYEEEERQRGNFPDRFSGHQFPNYSSELNVNALLLGDSALYLCASSFDTSGSEQYFGPGTRLTVT.

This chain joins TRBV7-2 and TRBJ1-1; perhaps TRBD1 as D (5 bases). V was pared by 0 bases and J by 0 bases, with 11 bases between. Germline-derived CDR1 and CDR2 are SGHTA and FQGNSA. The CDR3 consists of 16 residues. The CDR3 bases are TGTGCCAGCAGCTTAGCGTTAGGGGTGATGAACACTGAAGCTTTCTTT. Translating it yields CASSLALGVMNTEAFF.

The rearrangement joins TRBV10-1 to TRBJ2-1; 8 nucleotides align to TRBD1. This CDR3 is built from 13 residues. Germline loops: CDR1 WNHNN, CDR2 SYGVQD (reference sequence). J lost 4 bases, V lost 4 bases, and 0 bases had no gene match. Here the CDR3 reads CASSGDRYNEQFF. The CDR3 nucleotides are TGCGCCAGCAGTGGGGACAGGTACAATGAGCAGTTCTTC.

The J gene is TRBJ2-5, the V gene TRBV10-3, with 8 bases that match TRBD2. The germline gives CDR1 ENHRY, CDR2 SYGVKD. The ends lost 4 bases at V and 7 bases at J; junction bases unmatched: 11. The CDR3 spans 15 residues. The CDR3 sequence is CAISGSQREMGTQYF. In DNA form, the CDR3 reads TGTGCCATCAGTGGCAGCCAGCGGGAGATGGGGACCCAGTACTTC.

CDR3 coding DNA: TGTGCCACCAGCAGGGGACTAGCGGGAGTCACAGATACGCAGTATTTT. Its translation is CATSRGLAGVTDTQYF. The J gene is TRBJ2-3, the V gene TRBV15; 14 bases map to TRBD2. Per the germline V gene, CDR1 is LNHNV and CDR2 is YYDKDF (reference sequence). J lost 2 bases, V lost 3 bases, and 1 base had no gene match. This CDR3 spans 16 amino acids.

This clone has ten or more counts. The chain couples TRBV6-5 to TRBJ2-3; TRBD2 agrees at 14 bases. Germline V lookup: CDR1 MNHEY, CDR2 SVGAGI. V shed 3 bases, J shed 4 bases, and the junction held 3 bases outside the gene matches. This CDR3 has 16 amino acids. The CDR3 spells CASSYVGLAGADTQYF. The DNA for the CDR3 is TGTGCCAGCAGTTATGTGGGACTAGCGGGGGCAGATACGCAGTATTTT.

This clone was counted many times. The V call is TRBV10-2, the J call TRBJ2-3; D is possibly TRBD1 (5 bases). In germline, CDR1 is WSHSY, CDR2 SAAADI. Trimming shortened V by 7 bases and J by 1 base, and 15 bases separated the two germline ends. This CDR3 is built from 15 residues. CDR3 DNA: TGCGCCAGCAAGGGGTGGCCCCACCGCACAGATACGCAGTATTTT. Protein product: CASKGWPHRTDTQYF.

CDR3 sequence: CASSLDLASGQFF. CDR3 nucleotide sequence: TGTGCCAGCAGCTTAGACCTAGCATCGGGTCAGTTCTTC. This chain joins TRBV7-6 and TRBJ2-1; a weak D match, TRBD2 (5 bases). Per germline, CDR1 SGHVS and CDR2 FNYEAQ. The CDR3 is 13 residues long. V was trimmed by 1 base and J by 13 bases, leaving 14 bases between them.